The clone carrying this T cell receptor (beta chain) appeared many times. CDR3 length: 14 amino acids. V gave up 3 bases and J gave up 1 base, with 7 bases separating them. This entry belongs to a study of response to subunit inactivated influenza vaccine. TCRdb redid the calling of the RT-PCR reads with MiXCR, one entry per CDR3 protein. Of some 200,000 distinct CDR3 sequences in the sample, approximately 12% were seen once. The same data also contributed to another study, on T cells expressing NK-cell markers. Per that paper: Generation of TCR beta cDNA was performed by 5'RACE template switching incorporating UMIs. Sequencing covered eight donors, seven HCMV-seropositive and one seronegative. Specificity for HCMV among expanded NKG2C+ T cell clones was not established.

The chain combines TRBV12-3 or TRBV12-4 with TRBJ1-3; D is uncertain. The TCR comes from a man between 50 and 59 years old who received an inactivated influenza vaccine. The sequencing here drew on CD8+ T cells sorted from PBMCs, taken 11 to 12 days after vaccination. The CDR3 protein is CASSFTGSGNTIYF. As DNA, the CDR3 is TGTGCCAGCAGTTTCACGGGTTCTGGAAACACCATATATTTT.